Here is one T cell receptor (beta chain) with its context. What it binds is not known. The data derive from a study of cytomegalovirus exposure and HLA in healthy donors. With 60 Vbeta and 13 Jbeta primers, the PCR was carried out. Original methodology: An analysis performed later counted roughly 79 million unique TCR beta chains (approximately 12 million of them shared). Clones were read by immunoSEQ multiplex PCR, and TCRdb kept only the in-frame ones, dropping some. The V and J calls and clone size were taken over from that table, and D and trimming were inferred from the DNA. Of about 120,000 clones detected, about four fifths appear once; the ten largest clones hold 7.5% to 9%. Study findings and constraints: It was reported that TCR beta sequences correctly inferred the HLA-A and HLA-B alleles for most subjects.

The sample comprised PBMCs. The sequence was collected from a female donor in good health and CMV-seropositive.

CDR3 bases: TGTGCCAGAGGACAGGGAGGCCGGTCTGCGGGAAAACTGTTTTTT. Translated, it gives CARGQGGRSAGKLFF. This chain joins TRBV2 and TRBJ1-4; 8 nucleotides align to TRBD1. The CDR3 contains 15 residues. Germline V gene lookup returns CDR1 SNHLY and CDR2 FYNNEI. V shed 9 bases, J shed 10 bases, and the junction held 16 bases outside the gene matches.